This T cell receptor beta chain was captured by sequencing in a study of PD-1 blockade in mismatch repair-deficient tumors. Assay used: immunoSEQ multiplex PCR; TCRdb lists only in-frame clones, some missing. The profile covers some 130,000 clones, with about nine tenths appearing a single time and 12% taken by the ten largest. Sequences were derived from peripheral blood, sampled about 17 months after starting pembrolizumab. This TCR came from an adult with mismatch repair-deficient cancer.

The CDR3 DNA reads as TGTGCCAGCAGTGCAGGGACTAGCGGGAGTAACGAGCAGTACTTC. Amino acid sequence: CASSAGTSGSNEQYF. This chain links TRBV27 with TRBJ2-7, with 14 nucleotides matching TRBD2. After removal of 5 bases from V and 5 bases from J, the junction contained 5 bases not matched to a gene. The CDR3 is made up of 15 amino acids. Germline loops: CDR1 MNHEY, CDR2 SMNVEV (reference sequence).